This T cell receptor beta chain was found in a study of T-cell reconstitution after alpha-beta-depleted transplantation in children. Whole-study findings and limits: Where some patients showed high TCRbeta diversity at day 60, it came from recipient T cells and thymic progenitors that had survived.

TCRbeta library preparation incorporated unique molecular identifiers. TCRdb redid the calling of the PCR reads with MiXCR, one entry per CDR3 protein. Among roughly 100,000 distinct CDR3 sequences, about 6.8% were seen once, and the ten largest hold 15% to 20%. In the case of this clonotype: Its antigen remains unknown.

Specimen: PBMCs, collected before TCRalphabeta/CD19-depleted stem cell transplant. This sequence originates from a boy younger than 10 with acute lymphoblastic leukemia, due to receive a stem cell transplant.

CDR3 in amino acids: CASSSTGLSRQETQYF. DNA for the CDR3: TGTGCCAGCAGCTCTACGGGGTTATCGAGGCAAGAGACCCAGTACTTC. The V gene is TRBV7-2, the J gene TRBJ2-5; tentatively, D is TRBD2 (5 bases). This CDR3 has 16 residues. Trimming pared 4 bases from V and 2 bases from J, leaving 17 bases between. Germline lookup yields CDR1 SGHTA and CDR2 FQGNSA.